Presented here are 22 T cell receptor beta chains from one specimen sequenced in a study of OX40 agonist ivuxolimab in advanced cancers. Assay used: immunoSEQ multiplex PCR; TCRdb lists only in-frame clones, some missing. The sample includes over 9,000 clones, 75% to 90% seen only once; the top ten take about 14%. Material: CD4+ or CD8+ T cells sorted from blood, obtained in a trial of the OX40 agonist ivuxolimab. The receptors were sampled from an adult with an advanced solid tumor such as melanoma, head and neck, liver or kidney cancer.

The V call is TRBV4-2, the J call TRBJ2-7; 10 nucleotides line up with TRBD2. The CDR3 totals 17 residues. J gave up 1 base and V 0 bases, and 6 bases lay outside the gene matches. The V gene's germline CDR1 is LGHNA and CDR2 YNFKEQ. The chain's CDR3 is CASSQESSGGGSYEQYF. CDR3 DNA: TGTGCCAGCAGCCAAGAGTCTAGCGGGGGCGGATCCTACGAGCAGTACTTC.

The chain joins TRBV6-4 to TRBJ2-3; weak D call: TRBD1 (5 bases). The CDR3 consists of 15 residues. The V and J ends lost 7 bases and 5 bases respectively, with 19 bases between them. Germline CDR1 reads MRHNA; CDR2 reads SNTAGT. The CDR3 sequence is CASTPRAGIGDTQYF. DNA for the CDR3: TGTGCCAGCACCCCCCGGGCAGGGATCGGAGATACGCAGTATTTT.

This chain links TRBV2 with TRBJ2-7, with D uncertain. The germline gives CDR1 SNHLY, CDR2 FYNNEI. The CDR3 consists of 14 residues. V dropped 0 bases and J dropped 0 bases, with 6 bases sitting between them. The DNA of the CDR3 is TGTGCCAGCAGTGAAGCGCACAGCTCCTACGAGCAGTACTTC. Translation: CASSEAHSSYEQYF.

V is TRBV27 and J is TRBJ2-7, with no clear D. CDR1 and CDR2 from the germline V gene are MNHEY and SMNVEV (reference sequence). The CDR3 is made up of 12 amino acids. The ends were cut back, 6 bases at V and 0 bases at J, with 6 bases in the middle. The CDR3 bases are TGTGCCAGCAGGCCAGACTCCTACGAGCAGTACTTC. It translates to CASRPDSYEQYF.

V is TRBV27 and J is TRBJ1-1; 8 bases map to TRBD1. V shed 3 bases and J 4 bases; nucleotides not matched to a gene: 7. Germline CDR1 and CDR2: MNHEY and SMNVEV (reference sequence). The CDR3 spans 15 residues. CDR3 DNA sequence: TGTGCCAGCAGTTTTGCCCAAGACAGGGGCACTGAAGCTTTCTTT. Amino acid sequence: CASSFAQDRGTEAFF.

The gene calls are TRBV27 and TRBJ2-1; no firm D call. This CDR3 region has 14 residues. Per the germline V gene, CDR1 is MNHEY and CDR2 is SMNVEV (reference sequence). The V and J ends lost 7 bases and 1 base respectively, with 11 bases between them. CDR3 sequence reads: CASKWVGSYNEQFF. The CDR3, as DNA: TGTGCCAGCAAATGGGTCGGGTCCTACAATGAGCAGTTCTTC.

In this sample, this clone turned up a few times. The V call is TRBV5-5, the J call TRBJ1-2; 7 bases are a match to TRBD1. Germline lookup yields CDR1 SGHKS and CDR2 YYEKEE (reference sequence). The CDR3 runs to 13 residues. The V segment lost 1 base and the J segment 7 bases; nucleotides outside the gene matches: 4. The chain's CDR3 is CASSLQGVSGYTF. The CDR3 DNA follows: TGTGCCAGCAGCTTGCAGGGGGTATCTGGCTACACCTTC.

The rearrangement uses TRBV5-3 and TRBJ2-3, with 14 positions matching TRBD2. TRBV5-3 is an ORF; its function is uncertain. The CDR3 has 18 residues. The ends lost 0 bases at V and 11 bases at J; junction bases unmatched: 14. CDR3 sequence: CARSLGTSGGPNRERQYF. The CDR3 nucleotides are TGTGCCAGAAGCTTGGGGACTAGCGGGGGGCCTAACCGAGAGCGGCAGTATTTT.

This clone is medium-sized. The genes are TRBV6-1 and TRBJ2-1; maybe TRBD1 (5 bases). The germline V gene has CDR1 MNHNS and CDR2 SASEGT. This CDR3 has 14 residues. The V gene lost 7 bases and the J gene lost 4 bases, with 14 bases spanning the gap. The CDR3 reads CASIDQGIYNEQFF. The CDR3 region has the DNA TGTGCCAGCATAGACCAGGGAATTTACAATGAGCAGTTCTTC.

The chain combines TRBV27 with TRBJ1-5, with TRBD1 matching 12 bases. V lost 5 bases to trimming and J lost 3 bases; unmatched junction nucleotides: 2. Per germline, CDR1 MNHEY and CDR2 SMNVEV (reference sequence). This CDR3 has 15 residues. The CDR3 is CASSLGQGANQPQHF. The CDR3 DNA follows: TGTGCCAGCAGTCTGGGACAGGGGGCCAATCAGCCCCAGCATTTT.

The V gene is TRBV10-3, the J gene TRBJ2-7; D not resolved. The CDR3 loop spans 12 amino acids. V gave up 0 bases and J gave up 5 bases, with 5 bases separating them. In germline, CDR1 is ENHRY, CDR2 SYGVKD. The CDR3, as DNA: TGTGCCATCAGTGAGTCGATTGACGAGCAGTACTTC. This encodes CAISESIDEQYF.

This clone was detected only once. The chain couples TRBV6-5 to TRBJ2-1; 12 nucleotides align to TRBD2. The CDR3 is 13 amino acids. Per the germline V gene, CDR1 is MNHEY and CDR2 is SVGAGI. V shed 8 bases and J 4 bases; nucleotides not matched to a gene: 0. Here the CDR3 DNA reads TGTGCCAGCGGACTAGCGGGGTACAATGAGCAGTTCTTC. It codes for CASGLAGYNEQFF.

This chain connects TRBV7-9 to TRBJ2-7; D possibly matches TRBD1 or TRBD2 (6 bases each). Germline V gene sequence: CDR1 SEHNR, CDR2 FQNEAQ (reference sequence). The V end was cut by 5 bases, the J end by 6 bases, with 17 bases between. CDR3 length equals 14 residues. The CDR3 region has the DNA TGTGCCAGCAGCCCCACACCGGGGGCATTCGAGCAGTACTTC. Its translation is CASSPTPGAFEQYF. Supplemented by reference TRBV7-9 and TRBJ2-7, the full variable domain reads DTGVSQNPRHKITKRGQNVTFRCDPISEHNRLYWYRQTLGQGPEFLTYFQNEAQLEKSRLLSDRFSAERPKGSFSTLEIQRTEQGDSAMYLCASSPTPGAFEQYFGPGTRLTVT.

The V gene is TRBV2, the J gene TRBJ2-3; D may be TRBD1 (7 bases). V shed 4 bases and J shed 3 bases, with 11 bases lying between them. This CDR3 has 14 residues. CDR1 and CDR2 (germline): SNHLY, FYNNEI. The CDR3 loop is CASSAPGGTDTQYF. For the CDR3, the DNA is TGTGCCAGCAGTGCACCAGGGGGGACAGATACGCAGTATTTT.

A single count supports this clone. This rearrangement joins TRBV30 to TRBJ1-4; TRBD1 matches at 7 bases. V was clipped by 7 bases and J by 6 bases; unmatched bases: 5. The germline CDR1 and CDR2 sequences are GTSNPN and SVGIG (reference sequence). The CDR3 consists of 12 residues. The CDR3 DNA sequence: TGTGCCTTAGGGACAGAGCATGAAAAACTGTTTTTT. The encoded protein is CALGTEHEKLFF.

The rearrangement joins TRBV5-1 to TRBJ2-7; tentatively, D is TRBD1 (6 bases). V lost 0 bases, J lost 5 bases, and 15 bases lay in between. The CDR3 has 15 residues. Germline V gives CDR1 SGHRS, CDR2 YFSETQ. The CDR3 DNA follows: TGCGCCAGCAGCTTGGATGGGGGACACCTGGACGAGCAGTACTTC. Residues: CASSLDGGHLDEQYF.

The V call is TRBV7-3, the J call TRBJ2-3, with 8 bases fitting TRBD1. This CDR3 comprises 15 residues. V lost 8 bases, J lost 4 bases, and 11 bases stayed unmatched. Germline-derived CDR1 and CDR2 are SGHTA and FQGTGA. The CDR3 region is CASGDAGGMPDTQYF. DNA for the CDR3: TGTGCCAGCGGGGACGCAGGGGGCATGCCAGATACGCAGTATTTT.

This chain joins TRBV7-9 and TRBJ1-1; no clear D gene. Germline CDR1 reads SEHNR; CDR2 reads FQNEAQ (reference sequence). CDR3 length equals 13 residues. The V end lost 6 bases, the J end lost 4 bases, and 12 bases lay between the germline ends. Here the CDR3 DNA reads TGTGCCAGCAGGGGCCTAACGGGCACTGAAGCTTTCTTT. Its translation is CASRGLTGTEAFF.

This clone occurred a few times. J is TRBJ2-7 and V is TRBV5-1; D is uncertain. CDR1 is SGHRS and CDR2 is YFSETQ in the germline V gene. Trimming shortened V by 2 bases and J by 7 bases, and 16 bases separated the two germline ends. The CDR3 sequence is 14 residues long. The CDR3 DNA reads TGCGCCAGCAGCTTTGAGGCAGTTCCTAGGGAGCAGTACTTC. Its protein is CASSFEAVPREQYF.

The genes are TRBV27 and TRBJ2-7; TRBD1 agrees at 7 bases. This CDR3 region has 15 residues. With V trimmed by 9 bases and J by 2 bases, 13 bases remained unmatched. Germline lookup yields CDR1 MNHEY and CDR2 SMNVEV (reference sequence). The DNA for the CDR3 is TGTGCCAGTAGAGGACCGACAGGGACGACCTACGAGCAGTACTTC. It codes for CASRGPTGTTYEQYF.

The chain joins TRBV27 to TRBJ2-7; D is possibly TRBD1 (5 bases). The CDR3 is made up of 15 amino acids. Germline assignment: CDR1 MNHEY and CDR2 SMNVEV (reference sequence). V gave up 6 bases and J gave up 2 bases, with 17 bases separating them. CDR3 sequence (DNA): TGTGCCAGCAGCCAAACTACAGGAGCGCCCTACGAGCAGTACTTC. Residues: CASSQTTGAPYEQYF.

The gene calls are TRBV6-4 and TRBJ2-1; D uncertain. Germline V gene sequence: CDR1 MRHNA, CDR2 SNTAGT. The CDR3 spans 15 residues. V dropped 0 bases and J dropped 1 base, with 7 bases sitting between them. The CDR3 bases are TGTGCCAGCAGTGACTCGGCAGGTTCCTACAATGAGCAGTTCTTC. It encodes CASSDSAGSYNEQFF.